Given below is one T cell receptor (beta chain) in context. This sample was taken from a study of glioma-infiltrating T cells after dendritic cell vaccination. Turning to the study itself: Dendritic cell vaccination trial patients had either newly diagnosed or recurrent glioblastoma.

Isocitrate dehydrogenase mutation was absent in all glioblastoma patients. This CDR3 is built from 15 residues. Germline V CDR1 and CDR2: WSHSY, SAAADI. V gave up 8 bases and J gave up 4 bases; unmatched junction bases: 6. Using immunoSEQ multiplex PCR, the repertoire was profiled, and TCRdb retains in-frame clones only, with some absent. The repertoire has roughly 96,000 clones, 79% of them found once; the top ten carry around 6%. The chain links TRBV10-2 to TRBJ2-7, with 15 bases identical to TRBD2. This receptor was identified in a human donor with glioblastoma. The specimen comprised blood, sampled before dendritic cell vaccination. CDR3 amino acids: CASSTGLAGGYEQYF. CDR3 coding DNA: TGCGCCAGCTCCACGGGACTAGCGGGGGGTTACGAGCAGTACTTC.